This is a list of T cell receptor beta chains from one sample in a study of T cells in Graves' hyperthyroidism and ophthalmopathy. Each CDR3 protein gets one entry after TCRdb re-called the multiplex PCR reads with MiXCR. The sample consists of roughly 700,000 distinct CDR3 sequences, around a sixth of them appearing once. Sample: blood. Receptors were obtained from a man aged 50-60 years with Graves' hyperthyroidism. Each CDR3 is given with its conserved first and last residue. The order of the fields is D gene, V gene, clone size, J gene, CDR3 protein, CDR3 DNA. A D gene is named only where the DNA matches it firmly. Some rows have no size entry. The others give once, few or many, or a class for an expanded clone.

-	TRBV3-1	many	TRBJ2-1	CASSHVGNEQFF	TGTGCCAGCAGCCATGTAGGGAATGAGCAGTTCTTC
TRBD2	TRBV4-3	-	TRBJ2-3	CASSHPGGGDTQYF	TGCGCCAGCAGCCATCCGGGGGGAGGAGATACGCAGTATTTT
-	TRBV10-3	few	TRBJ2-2	CAISESSGGTGELFF	TGTGCCATCAGTGAGTCTTCGGGTGGGACCGGGGAGCTGTTTTTT
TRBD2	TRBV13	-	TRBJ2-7	CASSFGLAGVSEQYF	TGTGCCAGCAGCTTCGGACTAGCGGGAGTCTCCGAGCAGTACTTC
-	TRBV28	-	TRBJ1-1	CATGGAGASNTEAFF	TGTGCCACCGGGGGGGCAGGGGCTTCGAACACTGAAGCTTTCTTT
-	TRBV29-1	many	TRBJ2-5	CSVEGMVETQYF	TGCAGCGTTGAGGGGATGGTCGAGACCCAGTACTTC
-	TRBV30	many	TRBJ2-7	CAWVPLVTSTQYEQYF	TGTGCCTGGGTCCCCCTGGTGACCTCCACGCAGTACGAGCAGTACTTC
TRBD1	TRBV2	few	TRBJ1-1	CASSKRGPGTEAFF	TGTGCCAGCAGCAAAAGGGGGCCGGGGACTGAAGCTTTCTTT
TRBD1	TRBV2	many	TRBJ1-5	CASSEFQGAFQPQHF	TGTGCCAGCAGTGAATTTCAGGGGGCTTTTCAGCCCCAGCATTTT
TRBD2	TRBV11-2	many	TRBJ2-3	CASSLGTSGNTDTQYF	TGTGCCAGCAGCTTAGGGACTAGCGGTAACACAGATACGCAGTATTTT
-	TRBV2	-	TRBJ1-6	CASSGQVSNSPLHF	TGTGCCAGCAGTGGACAGGTGTCCAATTCACCCCTCCACTTT